This T cell receptor beta chain was captured by sequencing in a study of spatial heterogeneity in lung cancer. Study-wide points: When ubiquitous and regional expanded TCRs were counted, their numbers tracked ubiquitous and regional nonsynonymous mutations, respectively. Within tumors, counts of expanded alpha and beta TCRs tracked tumor mutation counts.

The CDR3 runs to 14 residues. Unmatched junction bases numbered 8, after V lost 10 bases and J lost 7 bases. CDR1 ENHRY and CDR2 SYGVKD come from the germline V gene. TCR cDNA molecules were tagged individually, and each one carried a unique molecular identifier. TCRdb independently ran MiXCR on the 5' RACE reads; one entry per CDR3 protein. The data hold some 15,000 distinct CDR3 sequences, with 5% to 6.5% observed a single time. Time point described: sample taken at primary tumor resection. Samples were obtained from about 75 donors, all untreated early-stage non-small cell lung cancer patients. Unsorted whole RNA samples from tumor, nontumor lung or frozen PBMC were sequenced. This clonotype was seen repeatedly, ten times or more. The target antigen is unknown.

The gene calls are TRBV10-3 and TRBJ2-1; 12 bases map to TRBD2. The sequencing used lung tumor tissue, collected at surgery. The TCR originated in a male donor with early-stage non-small cell lung cancer. CDR3 sequence (DNA): TGTGCCACCGAGACTAGCGGGAGTTTGAATGAGCAGTTCTTC. It yields the protein CATETSGSLNEQFF.